A selection of T cell receptor beta chains follows, all from one sample in a study of blood T cell repertoires in COVID-19. Profiled with immunoSEQ multiplex PCR; TCRdb holds only in-frame clones, not every one. The sample lists about 150,000 clones, about 82% occurring once. Sequencing was performed on peripheral blood. The receptors derive from a man between 50 and 59 years old with active or convalescent COVID-19. The CDR3 runs from the conserved cysteine through the conserved F or W. Fields, in order: clone size, J gene, V gene, D gene, CDR3 length, CDR3 DNA, CDR3 protein. A D gene is named only where the DNA matches it firmly. Clone sizes are given selectively: once, few, many, or a class where the clone is expanded.

clone size: -
J gene: TRBJ2-7
V gene: TRBV12-3/TRBV12-4
D gene: -
CDR3 length: 13
CDR3 DNA: TGTGCCAGCAGTTTAGACCGGCGGGGCGAGCAGTACTTC
CDR3 protein: CASSLDRRGEQYF

clone size: -
J gene: TRBJ1-5
V gene: TRBV7-2
D gene: TRBD1
CDR3 length: 14
CDR3 DNA: TGTGCCAGCAGCCCTCGACAGGGGAATCAGCCCCAGCATTTT
CDR3 protein: CASSPRQGNQPQHF

clone size: once
J gene: TRBJ1-2
V gene: TRBV29-1
D gene: -
CDR3 length: 12
CDR3 DNA: TGCAGCGTTGAAGTGGCAGGGTCTGGCTACACCTTC
CDR3 protein: CSVEVAGSGYTF

clone size: -
J gene: TRBJ2-4
V gene: TRBV19
D gene: TRBD1
CDR3 length: 15
CDR3 DNA: TGTGCCGGAGTCCCGGACAGGGCGGACAAAAACATTCAGTACTTC
CDR3 protein: CAGVPDRADKNIQYF

clone size: -
J gene: TRBJ2-2
V gene: TRBV7-2
D gene: -
CDR3 length: 13
CDR3 DNA: TGTGCCAGCAGCTTAATCTCCGGCGGGGAGCTGTTTTTT
CDR3 protein: CASSLISGGELFF

clone size: -
J gene: TRBJ1-4
V gene: TRBV11-2
D gene: -
CDR3 length: 13
CDR3 DNA: TGTGCCAGCAGCTTTGCGGGACGCGAAAAACTGTTTTTT
CDR3 protein: CASSFAGREKLFF

clone size: -
J gene: TRBJ1-2
V gene: TRBV5-6
D gene: -
CDR3 length: 14
CDR3 DNA: TGTGCCAGCAGCTTGTTAAGGGGGTACTATGGCTACACCTTC
CDR3 protein: CASSLLRGYYGYTF

clone size: -
J gene: TRBJ2-1
V gene: TRBV30
D gene: TRBD2
CDR3 length: 16
CDR3 DNA: TGTGCCTGGTCTGCCCACACTAGCGGGAGTACGAATGAGCAGTTCTTC
CDR3 protein: CAWSAHTSGSTNEQFF

clone size: -
J gene: TRBJ2-5
V gene: TRBV19
D gene: -
CDR3 length: 14
CDR3 DNA: TGTGCCAGTAGCCCCTTGACACCCTCGGAGACCCAGTACTTC
CDR3 protein: CASSPLTPSETQYF

clone size: -
J gene: TRBJ2-7
V gene: TRBV15
D gene: TRBD2
CDR3 length: 14
CDR3 DNA: TGTGCCACCAGGGGCCTAGCGGGGGTTGGCGAGCAGTACTTC
CDR3 protein: CATRGLAGVGEQYF

clone size: -
J gene: TRBJ2-3
V gene: TRBV21-1
D gene: -
CDR3 length: 14
CDR3 DNA: TGTGCCAGCAGAGCGGGGACAGGAGGAGATACGCAGTATTTT
CDR3 protein: CASRAGTGGDTQYF

clone size: -
J gene: TRBJ1-6
V gene: TRBV6-6
D gene: -
CDR3 length: 15
CDR3 DNA: TGTGCCAGCAGTTTAACAGGGTTAGGGGGTTCACCCCTCCACTTT
CDR3 protein: CASSLTGLGGSPLHF

clone size: -
J gene: TRBJ2-2
V gene: TRBV5-6
D gene: TRBD2
CDR3 length: 16
CDR3 DNA: TGTGCCAGCAGCTGGATAAGCGGGACGGACACCGGGGAGCTGTTTTTT
CDR3 protein: CASSWISGTDTGELFF

clone size: -
J gene: TRBJ1-1
V gene: TRBV30
D gene: -
CDR3 length: 13
CDR3 DNA: TGTGCCTGCTCAGGGTCGGGGAACACTGAAGCTTTCTTT
CDR3 protein: CACSGSGNTEAFF

clone size: -
J gene: TRBJ2-3
V gene: TRBV19
D gene: TRBD1
CDR3 length: 18
CDR3 DNA: TGTGCCAGTAGTCCCTGGGGACAGGGAGGCGGGTTTGCAGATACGCAGTATTTT
CDR3 protein: CASSPWGQGGGFADTQYF

clone size: -
J gene: TRBJ2-7
V gene: TRBV4-1
D gene: TRBD2
CDR3 length: 18
CDR3 DNA: TGCGCCAGCAGCCAAGATCCAGCGGGAGGACACCGAGCCTACGAGCAGTACTTC
CDR3 protein: CASSQDPAGGHRAYEQYF

clone size: -
J gene: TRBJ1-6
V gene: TRBV6-5
D gene: TRBD1
CDR3 length: 14
CDR3 DNA: TGTGCCAGCACCAGGGGGCGAGGTAATTCACCCCTCCACTTT
CDR3 protein: CASTRGRGNSPLHF

clone size: -
J gene: TRBJ2-6
V gene: TRBV28
D gene: -
CDR3 length: 14
CDR3 DNA: TGTGCCAGCAGCCCTAACTCTGGGGCCAACGTCCTGACTTTC
CDR3 protein: CASSPNSGANVLTF

clone size: -
J gene: TRBJ1-4
V gene: TRBV29-1
D gene: TRBD1
CDR3 length: 13
CDR3 DNA: TGCAGCGTGGCGGACAGGGACGCACGGGGTCTGTTTTTT
CDR3 protein: CSVADRDARGLFF

clone size: once
J gene: TRBJ2-7
V gene: TRBV11-2
D gene: TRBD2
CDR3 length: 15
CDR3 DNA: TGTGCCAGCAGTTGGGGGAGCGGGAACTACTACGAGCAGTACTTC
CDR3 protein: CASSWGSGNYYEQYF

clone size: -
J gene: TRBJ1-3
V gene: TRBV5-1
D gene: TRBD1
CDR3 length: 16
CDR3 DNA: TGCGCCAGCAGCGGACCCGGGACAGTCTCTGGAAACACCATATATTTT
CDR3 protein: CASSGPGTVSGNTIYF

clone size: -
J gene: TRBJ1-4
V gene: TRBV7-9
D gene: -
CDR3 length: 15
CDR3 DNA: TGTGCCAGCAGCTTAGAGGGGACAACTAATGAAAAACTGTTTTTT
CDR3 protein: CASSLEGTTNEKLFF

clone size: -
J gene: TRBJ2-7
V gene: TRBV13
D gene: TRBD1
CDR3 length: 14
CDR3 DNA: TGTGCCAGCAGCGACCGGACAGGTCCCTACGAGCAGTACTTC
CDR3 protein: CASSDRTGPYEQYF

clone size: -
J gene: TRBJ2-5
V gene: TRBV5-6
D gene: -
CDR3 length: 14
CDR3 DNA: TGTGCCAGCAGCTTGGCAGGGGAGAGGGAGACCCAGTACTTC
CDR3 protein: CASSLAGERETQYF

clone size: -
J gene: TRBJ2-4
V gene: TRBV6-6
D gene: TRBD1
CDR3 length: 18
CDR3 DNA: TGTGCCAGCAGTCTAAACCCGACAGGGCCTCTAGCCAAAAACATTCAGTACTTC
CDR3 protein: CASSLNPTGPLAKNIQYF

clone size: -
J gene: TRBJ2-7
V gene: TRBV24-1
D gene: TRBD1
CDR3 length: 16
CDR3 DNA: TGTGCCACCAGTGATTCTGGACAGGGTGGGTCCTACGAGCAGTACTTC
CDR3 protein: CATSDSGQGGSYEQYF

clone size: -
J gene: TRBJ2-7
V gene: TRBV7-2
D gene: -
CDR3 length: 13
CDR3 DNA: TGTGCCAGCAGCTTTACAGGGAACTACGAGCAGTACTTC
CDR3 protein: CASSFTGNYEQYF

clone size: -
J gene: TRBJ1-6
V gene: TRBV7-8
D gene: TRBD1
CDR3 length: 14
CDR3 DNA: TGTGCCAGCAGCTCGGGACAGGAGGCTTCACCCCTCCACTTT
CDR3 protein: CASSSGQEASPLHF